The 18 T cell receptor beta chains given below trace back to one sample, sequenced in a study of breast tumors, draining lymph nodes, adjacent tissues (dated by TCRdb to 2015 to 2016). The method behind the library was multiplex PCR. Reads for this sample came from an Illumina HiSeq 2000. TCRdb cleaned the public reads at Q25 with fastp, built clones with MiXCR and kept in-frame beta chains. Each entry merges the rows of one CDR3 protein and shows their most common DNA and genes. The sample yields 150,000 to 250,000 distinct CDR3 sequences; over 25% were counted once. Of the sample, approximately 4.5% falls within the top ten clones. The lymph node samples were taken from the axillary draining lymph nodes of breast cancer patients. Sample: axillary lymph node tissue. Source of these receptors: a female donor with breast cancer. Some clones in this sample may be carry-over from other donors' samples.

About this clonotype itself: This sequence may be a read error, since a much larger clone differs from it by one base. The CDR3 nucleotides read TGTGCCAGCAATCCGGGACTAAGGAGGAATGAGCAGTTCTTC. It codes for CASNPGLRRNEQFF. This rearrangement joins TRBV12-3 or TRBV12-4 to TRBJ2-1; 7 nucleotides agree with TRBD2. V was clipped by 7 bases and J by 7 bases; unmatched bases: 10. The CDR3 runs 14 residues.

Notes on this clonotype: The junction departs from the called germline gene at one end, perhaps through a read error. The chain recombines TRBV5-1 with TRBJ1-3, with TRBD1 matching over 7 bases. This CDR3 has 16 amino acids. Germline V gene lookup returns CDR1 SGHRS and CDR2 YFSETQ. The CDR3 is CVSSLGGQSIGNTIYF. The DNA of the CDR3 is TGCGTCAGCAGCTTGGGGGGACAGAGTATCGGAAACACCATATATTTT. Filled out from reference TRBV5-1 and TRBJ1-3, the complete variable domain reads KAGVTQTPRYLIKTRGQQVTLSCSPISGHRSVSWYQQTPGQGLQFLFEYFSETQRNKGNFPGRFSGRQFSNSRSEMNVSTLELGDSALYLCVSSLGGQSIGNTIYFGEGSWLTVV.

This clonotype has a count of ten or more. CDR3 nucleotides: TGTGCCAGCAGTGGGGGGGAGGGGGATAATTCACCCCTCCACTTT. This sequence encodes CASSGGEGDNSPLHF. V and J are TRBV9 and TRBJ1-6; a possible D gene is TRBD1 (6 bases). The CDR3 is 15 residues long. In germline, CDR1 is SGDLS, CDR2 YYNGEE. Trimming left V 5 bases short and J 5 bases short, with 14 bases between.

V gene TRBV6-6 combines with J gene TRBJ2-2; 9 bases align to TRBD1. J gave up 3 bases and V 6 bases, and 11 bases lay outside the gene matches. The CDR3 sequence is 17 residues long. Per the germline V gene, CDR1 is MNHNY and CDR2 is SVGAGI (reference sequence). CDR3 nucleotide sequence: TGTGCCAGCAGCACAGCAGACAGGGGGAGGGACACCGGGGAGCTGTTTTTT. It codes for CASSTADRGRDTGELFF.

This clonotype showed up many times. V usage is TRBV12-3 or TRBV12-4 and J usage is TRBJ1-6; TRBD1 might be the D (6 bases). The CDR3 is made up of 15 amino acids. Trimming took off 3 bases at V and 7 bases at J, with 13 bases between the two ends. CDR3 region: CASSFSAGVNSPLHF. The CDR3 DNA sequence: TGTGCCAGCAGTTTCTCGGCAGGGGTGAATTCACCCCTCCACTTT.

This chain uses TRBV2 with TRBJ1-2; 9 nucleotides line up with TRBD1. The J segment lost 8 bases and the V segment lost 4 bases, leaving 8 bases of the junction unmatched. Germline CDR1 reads SNHLY; CDR2 reads FYNNEI. This CDR3 region has 14 residues. The CDR3 DNA is TGTGCCAGCAGTGGGGACAGGGAAGGGCGAGGCTACACCTTC. It specifies CASSGDREGRGYTF. Based on the CDR3 plus reference TRBV2 and TRBJ1-2, the full variable domain is EPEVTQTPSHQVTQMGQEVILRCVPISNHLYFYWYRQILGQKVEFLVSFYNNEISEKSEIFDDQFSVERPDGSNFTLKIRSTKLEDSAMYFCASSGDREGRGYTFGSGTRLTVV.

The V call is TRBV19, the J call TRBJ1-4; D unresolved. Per the germline V gene, CDR1 is LNHDA and CDR2 is SQIVND (reference sequence). Trimming left V 5 bases short and J 4 bases short, with 11 bases between. The CDR3 has 14 amino acids. The CDR3 nucleotides are TGTGCCAGTAGTCCTAGCGGGAGTAATGAAAAACTGTTTTTT. This encodes CASSPSGSNEKLFF.

This clonotype was detected many times. The rearrangement joins TRBV25-1 to TRBJ2-1, with D perhaps TRBD1 (6 bases). V shed 7 bases and J shed 1 base, with 20 bases lying between them. The CDR3 is made up of 17 amino acids. Germline-derived CDR1 and CDR2 are MGHDK and SYGVNS. The chain's CDR3 is CASTSVRFRGSYNEQFF. As DNA, the CDR3 is TGTGCCAGCACATCAGTCAGGTTCAGGGGATCCTACAATGAGCAGTTCTTC.

This clonotype has only a few counts. V is TRBV6-6 and J is TRBJ1-2; possible D gene TRBD1, 5 bases. Germline CDR1 reads MNHNY; CDR2 reads SVGAGI (reference sequence). V was cut by 4 bases and J by 4 bases, with 13 bases left in between. CDR3 length equals 14 residues. CDR3 nucleotide sequence: TGTGCCAGCAGTTTTCCGGACACCCTCTATGGCTACACCTTC. It codes for CASSFPDTLYGYTF.

This clonotype occurred many times. The chain is built from TRBV18 and TRBJ1-6; D uncertain. Deletions cut 2 bases from V and 5 bases from J, with 4 bases between. This CDR3 spans 13 amino acids. From germline, CDR1 is KGHSH and CDR2 LQKENI. The chain's CDR3 is CASSPNNNSPLHF. The CDR3 DNA reads as TGTGCCAGCTCACCAAATAATAATTCACCCCTCCACTTT.

Comment on this clonotype: The junction does not match germline at one end; this may be a read error. The chain's CDR3 is CASSLRGAPSQLF. The CDR3 bases are TGTGCCAGCAGCCTCAGGGGGGCCCCCAGTCAGCTCTTC. The chain employs TRBV7-2 and TRBJ2-1, with D possibly being TRBD1 (7 bases). Germline V lookup: CDR1 SGHTA, CDR2 FQGNSA. This CDR3 is built from 13 residues. Combining the CDR3 with reference TRBV7-2 and TRBJ2-1 gives the whole variable domain GAGVSQSPSNKVTEKGKDVELRCDPISGHTALYWYRQSLGQGLEFLIYFQGNSAPDKSGLPSDRFSAERTGGSVSTLTIQRTQQEDSAVYLCASSLRGAPSQLFGPGTRLTVL.

This clonotype was seen repeatedly, ten times or more. This chain links TRBV9 with TRBJ1-5; D is uncertain. V lost 1 base to trimming and J lost 6 bases, with 14 bases between them. This CDR3 has 15 residues. The germline gives CDR1 SGDLS, CDR2 YYNGEE. This CDR3 reads CASSVFGESGQPQHF. The CDR3 region has the DNA TGTGCCAGCAGCGTATTTGGGGAGAGCGGTCAGCCCCAGCATTTT.

This clonotype was seen ten or more times. This sequence joins TRBV6-2 or TRBV6-3 and TRBJ1-5; D is perhaps TRBD1 (5 bases). Germline V gene lookup returns CDR1 MNHEY and CDR2 SVGEGT. The V end lost 2 bases, the J end lost 0 bases, and 11 bases lay between the germline ends. This CDR3 has 16 amino acids. The CDR3 is CASSYRHRSSNQPQHF. Here the CDR3 DNA reads TGTGCCAGCAGTTACCGACACAGGAGTAGCAATCAGCCCCAGCATTTT.

This clonotype was detected many times. V gene TRBV5-6 combines with J gene TRBJ1-3; 9 positions agree with TRBD1. CDR1 SGHDT and CDR2 YYEEEE come from the germline V gene. V dropped 1 base and J dropped 0; count of bases not matched to a gene: 8. This CDR3 is built from 18 residues. In DNA, the CDR3 is TGTGCCAGCAGCTTGTGGGGACAGGGCCCGACCTCTGGAAACACCATATATTTT. It translates to CASSLWGQGPTSGNTIYF.

This clonotype was recorded at least ten times. The rearrangement uses TRBV7-9 and TRBJ2-3, with 13 bases lining up with TRBD2. The CDR3 is 20 amino acids. Germline trimming cut 5 bases from V and 4 bases from J; bases unmatched to any gene: 18. The V gene's germline CDR1 is SEHNR and CDR2 FQNEAQ (reference sequence). The CDR3 region is CASSHEGTSGRAGEPDTQYF. CDR3 nucleotides: TGTGCCAGCAGCCACGAGGGAACTAGCGGGAGGGCCGGGGAGCCAGATACGCAGTATTTT.

This clonotype was observed at least ten times. The rearrangement joins TRBV4-1 to TRBJ2-2; D may match TRBD1 or TRBD2 (6 bases each). This CDR3 has 14 amino acids. Trimming pared 4 bases from V and 13 bases from J, leaving 19 bases between. Germline loops: CDR1 MGHRA, CDR2 YSYEKL. CDR3 sequence: CASSPYRLGGMLFF. The CDR3 bases are TGCGCCAGCAGCCCGTACCGGTTAGGGGGGATGCTGTTTTTT.

The J gene is TRBJ2-7, the V gene TRBV29-1; 7 bases fit TRBD1. This CDR3 has 13 residues. Germline loops: CDR1 SQVTM, CDR2 ANQGSEA. The CDR3 DNA reads TGCAGTTACGTATCCAGGGGGTCGGCCGAGCAGTACTTC. Translating it yields CSYVSRGSAEQYF.

Worth noting for this clonotype: This could be a read error, since a much larger clone is one nucleotide away. This CDR3 is missing its conserved last phenylalanine or tryptophan, likely due to a read error. The gene calls are TRBV14 and TRBJ2-1, with unresolved D. Between the trimmed V and J ends, which lost 3 bases and 7 bases, there was a span of 10 bases. CDR3 size: 13 residues. Germline CDR1 and CDR2: SGHDN and FVKESK. CDR3 region: CASSHPVSNEQFS. The CDR3 DNA sequence: TGTGCCAGCAGCCATCCCGTGAGTAATGAGCAGTTCTCC.